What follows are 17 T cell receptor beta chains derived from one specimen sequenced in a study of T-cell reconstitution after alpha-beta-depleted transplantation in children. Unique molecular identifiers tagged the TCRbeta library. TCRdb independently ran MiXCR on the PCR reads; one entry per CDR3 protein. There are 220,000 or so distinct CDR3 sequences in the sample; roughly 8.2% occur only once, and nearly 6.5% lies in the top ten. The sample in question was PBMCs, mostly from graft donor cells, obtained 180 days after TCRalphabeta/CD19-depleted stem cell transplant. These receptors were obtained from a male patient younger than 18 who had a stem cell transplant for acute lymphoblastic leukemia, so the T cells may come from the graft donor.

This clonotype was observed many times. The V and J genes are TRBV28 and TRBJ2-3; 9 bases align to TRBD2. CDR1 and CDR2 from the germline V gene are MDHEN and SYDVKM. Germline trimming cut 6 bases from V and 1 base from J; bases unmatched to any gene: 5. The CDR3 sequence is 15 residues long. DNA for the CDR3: TGTGCCAGCAGCTCGGGCGGGAGGGGCACAGATACGCAGTATTTT. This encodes CASSSGGRGTDTQYF.

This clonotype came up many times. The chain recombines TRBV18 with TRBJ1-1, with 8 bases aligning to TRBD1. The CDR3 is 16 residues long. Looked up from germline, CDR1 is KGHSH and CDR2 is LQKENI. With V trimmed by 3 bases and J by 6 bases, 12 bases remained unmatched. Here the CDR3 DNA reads TGTGCCAGCTCACCTTGGGAGGTACAGGGGGTTGCTGAAGCTTTCTTT. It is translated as CASSPWEVQGVAEAFF.

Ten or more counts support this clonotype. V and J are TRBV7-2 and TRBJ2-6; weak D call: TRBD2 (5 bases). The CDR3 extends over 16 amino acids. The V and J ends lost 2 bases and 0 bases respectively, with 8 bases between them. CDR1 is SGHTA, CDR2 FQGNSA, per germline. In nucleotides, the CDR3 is TGTGCCAGCAGCTTAACGGGAAGCTCTGGGGCCAACGTCCTGACTTTC. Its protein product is CASSLTGSSGANVLTF.

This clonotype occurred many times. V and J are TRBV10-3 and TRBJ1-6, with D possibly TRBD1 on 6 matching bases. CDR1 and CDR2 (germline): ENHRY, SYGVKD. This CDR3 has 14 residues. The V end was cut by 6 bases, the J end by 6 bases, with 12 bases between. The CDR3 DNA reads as TGTGCCATCAGGCCACAGGGCCCTAATTCACCCCTCCACTTT. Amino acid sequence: CAIRPQGPNSPLHF.

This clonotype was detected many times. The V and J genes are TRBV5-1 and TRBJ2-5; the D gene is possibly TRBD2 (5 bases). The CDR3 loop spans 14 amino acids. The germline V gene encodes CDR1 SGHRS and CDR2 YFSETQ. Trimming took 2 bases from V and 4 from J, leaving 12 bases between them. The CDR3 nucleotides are TGCGCCAGCAGCTTCGACCCCGGAGGAGAGACCCAGTACTTC. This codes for CASSFDPGGETQYF.

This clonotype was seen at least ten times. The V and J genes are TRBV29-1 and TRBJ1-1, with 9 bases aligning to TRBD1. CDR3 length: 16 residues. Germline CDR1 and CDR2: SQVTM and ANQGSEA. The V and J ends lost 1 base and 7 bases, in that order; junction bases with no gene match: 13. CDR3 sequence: CSVEVARRDRGNEAFF. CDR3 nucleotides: TGCAGCGTTGAAGTGGCGCGTCGAGACAGGGGGAATGAAGCTTTCTTT.

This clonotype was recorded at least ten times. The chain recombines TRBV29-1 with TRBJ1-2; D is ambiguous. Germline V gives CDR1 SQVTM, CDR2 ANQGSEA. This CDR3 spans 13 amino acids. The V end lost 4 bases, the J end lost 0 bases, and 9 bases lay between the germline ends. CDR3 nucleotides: TGCAGCGTTGCCACCCCAGCTAACTATGGCTACACCTTC. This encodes CSVATPANYGYTF.

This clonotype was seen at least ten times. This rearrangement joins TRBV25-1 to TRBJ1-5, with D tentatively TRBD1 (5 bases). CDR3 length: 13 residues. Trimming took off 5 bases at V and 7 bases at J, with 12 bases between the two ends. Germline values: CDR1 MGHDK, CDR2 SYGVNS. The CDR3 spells CASSRAGTQPQHF. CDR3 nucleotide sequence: TGTGCCAGCAGTCGGGCAGGGACGCAGCCCCAGCATTTT.

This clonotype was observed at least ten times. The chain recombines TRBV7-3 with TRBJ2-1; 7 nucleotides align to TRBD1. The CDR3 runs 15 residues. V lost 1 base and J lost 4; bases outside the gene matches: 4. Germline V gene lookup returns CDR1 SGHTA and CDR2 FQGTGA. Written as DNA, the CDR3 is TGTGCCAGCAGCTTAAGCCCGGGACAGTACAATGAGCAGTTCTTC. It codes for CASSLSPGQYNEQFF.

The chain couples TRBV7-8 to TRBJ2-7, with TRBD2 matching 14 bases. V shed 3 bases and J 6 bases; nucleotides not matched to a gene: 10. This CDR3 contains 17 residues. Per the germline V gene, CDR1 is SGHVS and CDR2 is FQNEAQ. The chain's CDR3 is CASSFPTSGRGRGEQYF. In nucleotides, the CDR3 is TGTGCCAGCAGCTTCCCGACTAGCGGGAGGGGGAGAGGCGAGCAGTACTTC.

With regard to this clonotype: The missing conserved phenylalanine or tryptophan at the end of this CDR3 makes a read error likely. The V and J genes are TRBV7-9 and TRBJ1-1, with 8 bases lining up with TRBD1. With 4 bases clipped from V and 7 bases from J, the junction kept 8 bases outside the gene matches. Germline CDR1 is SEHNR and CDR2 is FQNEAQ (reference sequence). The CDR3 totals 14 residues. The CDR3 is CASSSRDRRLEAFS. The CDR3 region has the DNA TGTGCCAGCAGCTCCCGGGACAGGCGCCTTGAAGCTTTCTCT.

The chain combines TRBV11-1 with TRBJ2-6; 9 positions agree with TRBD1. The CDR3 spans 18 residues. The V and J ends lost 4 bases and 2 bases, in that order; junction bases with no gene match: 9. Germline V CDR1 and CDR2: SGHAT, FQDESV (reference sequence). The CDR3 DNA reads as TGTGCCAGCAGCTCCCATACCTGGGACAGGGCTGGGGCCAACGTCCTGACTTTC. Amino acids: CASSSHTWDRAGANVLTF.

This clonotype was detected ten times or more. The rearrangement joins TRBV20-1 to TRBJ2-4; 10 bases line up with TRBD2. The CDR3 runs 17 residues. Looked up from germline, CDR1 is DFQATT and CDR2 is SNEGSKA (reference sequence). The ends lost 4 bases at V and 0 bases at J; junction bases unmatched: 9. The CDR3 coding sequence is TGCAGTGCTAACAATCGGTGGACTAGCGGAGCCAAAAACATTCAGTACTTC. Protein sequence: CSANNRWTSGAKNIQYF.

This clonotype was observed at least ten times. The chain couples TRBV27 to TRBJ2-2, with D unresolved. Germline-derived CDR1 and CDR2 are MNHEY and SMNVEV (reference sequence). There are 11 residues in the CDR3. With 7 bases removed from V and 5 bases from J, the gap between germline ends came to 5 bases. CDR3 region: CASKWTGELFF. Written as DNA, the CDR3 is TGTGCCAGCAAATGGACCGGGGAGCTGTTTTTT.

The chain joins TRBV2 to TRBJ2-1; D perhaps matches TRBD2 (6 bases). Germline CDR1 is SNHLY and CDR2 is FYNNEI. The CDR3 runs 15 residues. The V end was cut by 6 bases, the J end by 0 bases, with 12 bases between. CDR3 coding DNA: TGTGCCAGCAGGACTAACGGGAGCTCCTACAATGAGCAGTTCTTC. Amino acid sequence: CASRTNGSSYNEQFF.

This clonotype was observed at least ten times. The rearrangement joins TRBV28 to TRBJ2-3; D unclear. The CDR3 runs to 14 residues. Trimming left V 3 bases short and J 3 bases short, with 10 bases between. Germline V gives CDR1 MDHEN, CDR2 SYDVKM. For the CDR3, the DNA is TGTGCCAGCAGTTTCCAGAGACAAACAGATACGCAGTATTTT. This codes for CASSFQRQTDTQYF.

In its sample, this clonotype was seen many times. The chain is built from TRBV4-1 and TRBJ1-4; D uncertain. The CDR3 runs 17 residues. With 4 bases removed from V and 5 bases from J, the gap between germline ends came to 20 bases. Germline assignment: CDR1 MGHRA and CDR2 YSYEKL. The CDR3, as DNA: TGCGCCAGCAGCCCTATCGGACGAGGAGGTGTAAATGAAAAACTGTTTTTT. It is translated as CASSPIGRGGVNEKLFF.